The following is a TCR beta chain sequence with its context. The antigen is unknown. V was shortened by 4 bases and J by 1 base, with 11 bases between the two germline ends. In germline, CDR1 is SNHLY, CDR2 FYNNEI. This CDR3 is built from 15 residues. TCRB immunosequencing input was roughly 500 nanograms of biopsy DNA per sample. Profiling relied on immunoSEQ multiplex PCR, and the TCRdb table lists in-frame clones only, not all of them. Of under 5,000 clones in the sample, about three quarters were seen once. These data come from a study of T cell repertoires in ileal Crohn's disease. Study-level information: About half received postoperative treatment, roughly twelve with thiopurines and around 18 anti-TNF. Study-level points and caveats: Clonal expansions were more frequent in active smokers than non-smokers at surgery. Sorted CD8 T cells held more high-frequency clones than CD4.

Sequencing used ileal tissue. The chain employs TRBV2 and TRBJ2-4, with D perhaps TRBD1 (5 bases). The source of this sequence is an adult with Crohn's disease. This CDR3 is CASSGRAGAKNIQYF. The CDR3 bases are TGTGCCAGCAGTGGAAGGGCAGGGGCCAAAAACATTCAGTACTTC.